The rows below give T cell receptor beta chains drawn from one sample of a study of blood T cell repertoires in COVID-19. Clones were read by immunoSEQ multiplex PCR, and TCRdb kept only the in-frame ones, dropping some. The sample yields 350,000 to 450,000 clones, around 85% seen once. Sequenced: peripheral blood. These receptors all stem from a woman between 18 and 29 years old with acute or convalescent COVID-19. The CDR3 runs from the conserved cysteine through the conserved F or W. The D gene is left open where the match is weak. Not all rows give a size; the values are once, few, many and, for expanded clones, a class.

d_gene	v_gene	j_gene	abundance	CDR3aa
NA	TRBV6-5	TRBJ1-6	NA	CASNTDSARSPLHF
TRBD1	TRBV27	TRBJ2-7	NA	CASSSYPGQGYEQYF
NA	TRBV10-3	TRBJ2-3	NA	CAISGKTASDTQYF
NA	TRBV6-5	TRBJ2-7	NA	CASSYGGAAYEQYF
NA	TRBV6-2/TRBV6-3	TRBJ1-5	few	CASSPRRDQPQHF
NA	TRBV21-1	TRBJ2-3	NA	CASVTLDGTEADTQYF
TRBD1	TRBV6-5	TRBJ1-5	NA	CATATGVNNQPQHF
TRBD2	TRBV12-3/TRBV12-4	TRBJ2-7	NA	CASSLSAGGEQYF
NA	TRBV9	TRBJ1-2	NA	CASTDGSGYTF
NA	TRBV10-1	TRBJ2-1	NA	CASSARGYNEQFF
NA	TRBV28	TRBJ1-2	NA	CASSLVDYGYTF
TRBD2	TRBV11-2	TRBJ2-3	NA	CASSLGAGGPKDTQYF
NA	TRBV5-4	TRBJ2-3	once	CASSSVQAYGDTQYF